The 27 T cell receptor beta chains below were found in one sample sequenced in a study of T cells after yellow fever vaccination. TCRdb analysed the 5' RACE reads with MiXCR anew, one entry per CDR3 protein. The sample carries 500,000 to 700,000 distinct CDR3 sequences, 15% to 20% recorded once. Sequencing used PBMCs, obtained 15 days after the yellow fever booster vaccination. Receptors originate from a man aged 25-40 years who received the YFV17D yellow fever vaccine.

DNA of the CDR3: TGCAGTGCTATCTCCGGAGGGGCCACCGGGGAGCTGTTTTTT. Amino acids: CSAISGGATGELFF. V is TRBV20-1 and J is TRBJ2-2, with D tentatively TRBD2 (6 bases). The germline V and J ends were trimmed by 4 bases and 4 bases, with 13 bases remaining between them. The CDR3 length is 14 residues. CDR1 and CDR2 from the germline V gene are DFQATT and SNEGSKA (reference sequence).

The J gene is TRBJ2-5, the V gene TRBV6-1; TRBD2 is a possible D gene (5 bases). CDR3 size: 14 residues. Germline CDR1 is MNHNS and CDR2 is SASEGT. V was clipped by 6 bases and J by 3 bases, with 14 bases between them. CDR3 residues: CASSPGGLKETQYF. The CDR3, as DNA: TGTGCCAGCAGCCCTGGCGGACTGAAAGAGACCCAGTACTTC.

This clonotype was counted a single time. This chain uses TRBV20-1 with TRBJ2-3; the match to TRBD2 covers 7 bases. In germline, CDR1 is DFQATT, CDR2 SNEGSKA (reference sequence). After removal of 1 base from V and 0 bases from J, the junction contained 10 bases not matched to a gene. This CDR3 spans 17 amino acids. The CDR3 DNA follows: TGCAGTGCTAGAGCCATCGGGCGGGAGAGAAGCACAGATACGCAGTATTTT. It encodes CSARAIGRERSTDTQYF.

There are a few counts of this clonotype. CDR3 region: CASRLTGHYEQYF. CDR3 sequence (DNA): TGTGCCAGCAGGCTCACAGGCCACTACGAGCAGTACTTC. This chain links TRBV12-3 or TRBV12-4 with TRBJ2-7; possibly TRBD1 for D (5 bases). CDR3 length: 13 amino acids. V was cut by 6 bases and J by 3 bases, with 12 bases left in between.

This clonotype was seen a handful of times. CDR3 nucleotides: TGCAGCGCTCGGAGACAGGGGGCCACCGGGGAGCTGTTTTTT. This sequence encodes CSARRQGATGELFF. This chain links TRBV29-1 with TRBJ2-2, with 10 bases fitting TRBD1. Germline V lookup: CDR1 SQVTM, CDR2 ANQGSEA. After removal of 7 bases from V and 4 bases from J, the junction contained 6 bases not matched to a gene. This CDR3 has 14 amino acids.

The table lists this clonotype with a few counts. The CDR3 here is CSVGSLYEQYF. CDR3 bases: TGCAGCGTTGGAAGCCTTTACGAGCAGTACTTC. This chain uses TRBV29-1 with TRBJ2-7; unclear D gene. This CDR3 contains 11 residues. Germline CDR1 is SQVTM and CDR2 is ANQGSEA. Trimming removed 4 bases from V and 4 bases from J, with 8 bases in between.

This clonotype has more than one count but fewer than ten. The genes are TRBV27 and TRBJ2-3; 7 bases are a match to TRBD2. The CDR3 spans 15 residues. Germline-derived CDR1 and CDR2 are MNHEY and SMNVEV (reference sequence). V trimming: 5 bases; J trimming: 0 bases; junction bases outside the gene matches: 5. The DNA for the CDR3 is TGTGCCAGCAGTACCTATAGCGGGAGCACAGATACGCAGTATTTT. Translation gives CASSTYSGSTDTQYF.

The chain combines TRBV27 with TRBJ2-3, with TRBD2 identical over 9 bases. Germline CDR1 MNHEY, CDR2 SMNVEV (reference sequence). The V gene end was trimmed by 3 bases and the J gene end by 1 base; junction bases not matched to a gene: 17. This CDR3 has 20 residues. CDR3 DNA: TGTGCCAGCAGTTTGGGACTAGCCACCAACCCAGCGGAAGGCACAGATACGCAGTATTTT. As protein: CASSLGLATNPAEGTDTQYF.

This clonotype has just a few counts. The DNA for the CDR3 is TGTGCCAGCAGTCAGGACCCCAACAATGAGCAGTTCTTC. It is translated as CASSQDPNNEQFF. This chain joins TRBV6-6 and TRBJ2-1; D is unresolved. Germline CDR1 is MNHNY and CDR2 is SVGAGI (reference sequence). V was trimmed by 5 bases and J by 5 bases, leaving 10 bases between them. This CDR3 has 13 residues.

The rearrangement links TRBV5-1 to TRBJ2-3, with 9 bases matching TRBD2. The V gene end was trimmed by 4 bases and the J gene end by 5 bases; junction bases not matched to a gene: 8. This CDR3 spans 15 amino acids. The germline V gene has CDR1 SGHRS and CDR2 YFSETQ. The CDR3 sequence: CASSHTLAGKDTQYF. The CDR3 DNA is TGCGCCAGCAGCCACACCCTAGCGGGAAAAGATACGCAGTATTTT.

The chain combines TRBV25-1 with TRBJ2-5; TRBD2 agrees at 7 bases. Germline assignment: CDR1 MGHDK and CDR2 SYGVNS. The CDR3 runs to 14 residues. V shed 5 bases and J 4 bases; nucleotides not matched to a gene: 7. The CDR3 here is CASSNSPGGETQYF. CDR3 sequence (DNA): TGTGCCAGCAGTAACAGCCCGGGGGGAGAGACCCAGTACTTC.

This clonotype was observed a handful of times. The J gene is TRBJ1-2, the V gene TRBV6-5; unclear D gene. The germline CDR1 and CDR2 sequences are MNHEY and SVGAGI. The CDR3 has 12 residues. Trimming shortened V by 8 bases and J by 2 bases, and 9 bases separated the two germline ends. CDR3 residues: CASVGVNYGYTF. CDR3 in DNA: TGTGCCAGCGTTGGAGTCAACTATGGCTACACCTTC.

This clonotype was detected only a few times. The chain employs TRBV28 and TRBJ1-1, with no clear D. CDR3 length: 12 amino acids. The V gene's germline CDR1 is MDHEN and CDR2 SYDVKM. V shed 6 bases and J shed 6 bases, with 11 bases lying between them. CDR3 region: CASRSTFPEAFF. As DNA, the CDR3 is TGTGCCAGCAGGTCGACATTCCCTGAAGCTTTCTTT.

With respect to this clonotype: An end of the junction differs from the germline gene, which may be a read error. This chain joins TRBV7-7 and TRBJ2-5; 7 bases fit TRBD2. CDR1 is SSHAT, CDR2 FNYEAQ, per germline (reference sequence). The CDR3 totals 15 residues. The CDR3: CASSLGEGLFETQYF. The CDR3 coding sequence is TGTGCTAGCAGCCTGGGGGAGGGCCTCTTTGAGACCCAGTACTTC.

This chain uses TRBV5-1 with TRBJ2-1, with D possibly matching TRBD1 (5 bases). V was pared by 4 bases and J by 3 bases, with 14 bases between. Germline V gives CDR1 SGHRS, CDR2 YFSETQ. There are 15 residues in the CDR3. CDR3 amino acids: CASSQGVGNYNEQFF. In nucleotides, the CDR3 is TGCGCCAGCAGCCAGGGCGTAGGGAACTACAATGAGCAGTTCTTC.

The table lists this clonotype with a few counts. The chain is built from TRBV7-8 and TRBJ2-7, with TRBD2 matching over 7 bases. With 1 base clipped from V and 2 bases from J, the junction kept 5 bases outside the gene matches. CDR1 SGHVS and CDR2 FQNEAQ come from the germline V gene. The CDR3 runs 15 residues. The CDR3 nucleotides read TGTGCCAGCAGCTTAGATGAGGCGGGGGCCTACGAGCAGTACTTC. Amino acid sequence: CASSLDEAGAYEQYF.

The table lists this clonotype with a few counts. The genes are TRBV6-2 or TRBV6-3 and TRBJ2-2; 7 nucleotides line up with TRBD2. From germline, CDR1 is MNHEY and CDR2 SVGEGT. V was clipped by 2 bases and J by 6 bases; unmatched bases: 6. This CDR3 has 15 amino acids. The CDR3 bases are TGTGCCAGCAGTTACATCGCGGGAGTTGCCGGGGAGCTGTTTTTT. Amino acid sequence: CASSYIAGVAGELFF.

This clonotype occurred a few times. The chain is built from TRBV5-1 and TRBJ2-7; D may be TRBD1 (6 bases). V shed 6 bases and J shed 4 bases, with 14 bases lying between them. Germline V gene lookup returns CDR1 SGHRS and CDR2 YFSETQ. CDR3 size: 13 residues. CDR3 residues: CASTGTRDYEQYF. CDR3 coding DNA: TGCGCCAGCACCGGGACACGTGATTACGAGCAGTACTTC.

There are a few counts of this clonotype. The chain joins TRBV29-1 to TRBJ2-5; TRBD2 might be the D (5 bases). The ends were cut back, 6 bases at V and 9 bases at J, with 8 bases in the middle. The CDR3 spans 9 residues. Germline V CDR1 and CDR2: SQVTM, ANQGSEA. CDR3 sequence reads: CSVGEPQYF. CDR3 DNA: TGCAGCGTCGGGGAACCCCAGTACTTC.

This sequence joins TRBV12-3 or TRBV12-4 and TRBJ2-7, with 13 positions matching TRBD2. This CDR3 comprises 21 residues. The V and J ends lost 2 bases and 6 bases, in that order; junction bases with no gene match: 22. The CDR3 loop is CASSLFGRGLAGDFSPFEQYF. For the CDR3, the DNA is TGTGCCAGCAGTTTATTCGGACGTGGACTAGCGGGAGACTTTTCCCCCTTCGAGCAGTACTTC.

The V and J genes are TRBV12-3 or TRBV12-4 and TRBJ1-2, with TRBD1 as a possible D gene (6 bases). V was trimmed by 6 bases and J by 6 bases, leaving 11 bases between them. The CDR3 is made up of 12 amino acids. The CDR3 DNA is TGTGCCAGCAGCTTTGACAGGAATGGCTACACCTTC. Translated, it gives CASSFDRNGYTF.

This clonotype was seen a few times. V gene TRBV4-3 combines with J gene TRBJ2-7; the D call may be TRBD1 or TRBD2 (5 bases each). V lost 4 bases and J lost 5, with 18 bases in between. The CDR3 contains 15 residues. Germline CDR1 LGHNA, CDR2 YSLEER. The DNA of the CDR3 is TGCGCCAGCAGCCTACAAGCTGCCGGGGCGAACGAGCAGTACTTC. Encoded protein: CASSLQAAGANEQYF.

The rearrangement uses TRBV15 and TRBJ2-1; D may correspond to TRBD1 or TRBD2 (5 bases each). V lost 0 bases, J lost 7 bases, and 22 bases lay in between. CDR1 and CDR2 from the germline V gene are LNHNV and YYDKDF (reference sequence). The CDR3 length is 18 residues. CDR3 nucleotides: TGTGCCACCAGCAGAGATTCTCACGGGACCTCTTTTCCGAATGAGCAGTTCTTC. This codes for CATSRDSHGTSFPNEQFF.

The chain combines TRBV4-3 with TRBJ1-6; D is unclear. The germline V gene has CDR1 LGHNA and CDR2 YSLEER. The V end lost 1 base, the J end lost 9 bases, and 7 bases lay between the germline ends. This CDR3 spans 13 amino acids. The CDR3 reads CASSQVTSSPLHF. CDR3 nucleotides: TGCGCCAGCAGCCAAGTTACTAGTTCACCCCTCCACTTT.

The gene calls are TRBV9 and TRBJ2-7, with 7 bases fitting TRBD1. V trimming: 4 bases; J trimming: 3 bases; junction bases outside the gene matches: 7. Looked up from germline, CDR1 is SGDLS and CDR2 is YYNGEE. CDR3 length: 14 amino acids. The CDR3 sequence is CASSPAPGGYEQYF. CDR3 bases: TGTGCCAGCAGCCCTGCTCCAGGGGGCTACGAGCAGTACTTC. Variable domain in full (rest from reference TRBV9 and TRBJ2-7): DSGVTQTPKHLITATGQRVTLRCSPRSGDLSVYWYQQSLDQGLQFLIQYYNGEERAKGNILERFSAQQFPDLHSELNLSSLELGDSALYFCASSPAPGGYEQYFGPGTRLTVT.

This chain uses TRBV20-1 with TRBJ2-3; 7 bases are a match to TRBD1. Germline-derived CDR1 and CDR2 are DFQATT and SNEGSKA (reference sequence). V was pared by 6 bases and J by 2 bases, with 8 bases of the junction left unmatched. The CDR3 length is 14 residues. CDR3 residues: CSALGQPDTDTQYF. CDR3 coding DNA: TGCAGTGCGTTGGGACAGCCGGACACAGATACGCAGTATTTT.

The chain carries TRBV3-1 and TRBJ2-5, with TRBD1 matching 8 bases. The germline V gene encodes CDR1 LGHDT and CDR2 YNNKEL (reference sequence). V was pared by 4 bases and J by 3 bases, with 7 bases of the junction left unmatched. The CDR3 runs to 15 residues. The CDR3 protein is CASSRDRGAEETQYF. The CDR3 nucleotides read TGTGCCAGCAGCCGAGACAGGGGTGCCGAAGAGACCCAGTACTTC.